The TCR beta chain under discussion was sequenced for a study of CD8 T cells in Susac syndrome. The CDR3 contains 12 residues. The germline gives CDR1 SQVTM, CDR2 ANQGSEA. A quantity of about 0.45 to 1 ug RNA underwent reverse transcription using random hexamers. The amplification used immunoSEQ multiplex PCR on TCR beta CDR3; it spanned 54 Vbeta and 13 Jbeta. TCRdb re-derived calls from the immunoSEQ multiplex PCR reads in MiXCR, one entry per CDR3 protein. The profile shows about 150,000 distinct CDR3 sequences, around 95% of them singletons. The T cells that were sequenced for TCR beta were CD8+ and CD4+ cells from blood. Negative isolation yielded CD8+ and CD4+ T cells; FACS enriched TEMRA cells.

This chain connects TRBV29-1 to TRBJ1-1; no clear D. Sequenced: CD8+ T cells from PBMCs. The TCR comes from a human donor with multiple sclerosis. The CDR3 DNA reads as TGCACCGGGTGCAGAATCAACACTGAAGCTTTCTTT. Its protein is CTGCRINTEAFF.